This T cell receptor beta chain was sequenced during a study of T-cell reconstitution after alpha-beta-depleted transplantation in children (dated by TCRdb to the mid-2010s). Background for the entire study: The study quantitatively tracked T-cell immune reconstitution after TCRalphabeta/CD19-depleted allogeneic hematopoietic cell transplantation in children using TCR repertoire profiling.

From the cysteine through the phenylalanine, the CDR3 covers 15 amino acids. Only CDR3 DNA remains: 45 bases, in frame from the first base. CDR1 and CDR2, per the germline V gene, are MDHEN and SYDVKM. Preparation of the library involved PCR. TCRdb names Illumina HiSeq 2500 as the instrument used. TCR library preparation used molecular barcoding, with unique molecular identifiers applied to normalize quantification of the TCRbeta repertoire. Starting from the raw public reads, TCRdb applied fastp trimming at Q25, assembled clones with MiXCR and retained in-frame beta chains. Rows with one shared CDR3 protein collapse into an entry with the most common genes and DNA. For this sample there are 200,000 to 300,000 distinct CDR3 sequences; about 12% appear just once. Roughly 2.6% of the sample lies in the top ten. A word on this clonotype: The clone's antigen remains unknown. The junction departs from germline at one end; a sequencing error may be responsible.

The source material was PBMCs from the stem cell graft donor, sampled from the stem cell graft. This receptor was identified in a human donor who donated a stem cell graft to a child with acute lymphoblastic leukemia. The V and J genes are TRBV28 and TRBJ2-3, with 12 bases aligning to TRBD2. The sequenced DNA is TGTGCCGGCAGACCGACTAGCGGGAGATCAGATACGCAGTATTTT. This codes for CAGRPTSGRSDTQYF.